This T cell receptor beta chain was sequenced for a study of T cells in Graves' hyperthyroidism and ophthalmopathy. General study findings and limits: Blood shared most expanded thyroid clonotypes above 0.001.

V lost 7 bases and J lost 3; bases outside the gene matches: 2. Germline V gene lookup returns CDR1 GTSNPN and CDR2 SVGIG (reference sequence). The CDR3 extends over 11 amino acids. Ten or more counts support this clonotype. What it binds is unknown. Each patient was aged 18 to 65 and had newly diagnosed hyperthyroidism of under 2 months' duration. RNA transcripts provided the source from which TCR beta CDR3 regions were amplified. Initially, a first-round RT-PCR of the TCR CDR3 employed the HTBI primer set. TCRdb recomputed calls from the multiplex PCR reads with MiXCR, one row per CDR3 protein. The table lists some 200,000 distinct CDR3 sequences, 17% of them singletons.

This sequence joins TRBV30 and TRBJ1-1; 7 nucleotides line up with TRBD1. This clonotype originated in a woman between 50 and 59 years old with Graves' hyperthyroidism. Sequencing was done on a sample of blood. CDR3 DNA: TGTGCCTCCGGGACAGACACTGAAGCTTTCTTT. As protein: CASGTDTEAFF.